The sequence of this T cell receptor (beta chain) was determined in a study of CD8+ T cells in alopecia areata. Treatment in this sample: oral pan-JAK inhibitor, 5-10 mg twice daily. The study, taken as a whole, reports: It was observed that many expanded lesional clones persisted in scalp and blood during tofacitinib.

CDR3 length: 14 residues. Germline V lookup: CDR1 LGHNT, CDR2 FRNRAP. V shed 3 bases, J shed 5 bases, and the junction held 5 bases outside the gene matches. Notes on this clone: Its cognate antigen is unknown. Other nucleotide sequences in the sample specify the same CDR3.

In each case, RNA was isolated and then reverse transcribed into cDNA as the sequencing template. Clones were read by immunoSEQ multiplex PCR, and TCRdb kept only the in-frame ones, dropping some. The sample has 35,000 to 45,000 clones, roughly 92% seen once. The V and J genes are TRBV12-5 and TRBJ2-5; 8 nucleotides match TRBD2. Here the sequenced sample was CD8+ T cells sorted from blood, taken at week 24, from a patient treated with tofacitinib. This sequence was found in a human donor with alopecia areata. The CDR3 is CASGFGLAEETQYF. Written as DNA, the CDR3 is TGTGCTAGTGGTTTCGGACTAGCCGAGGAGACCCAGTACTTC.